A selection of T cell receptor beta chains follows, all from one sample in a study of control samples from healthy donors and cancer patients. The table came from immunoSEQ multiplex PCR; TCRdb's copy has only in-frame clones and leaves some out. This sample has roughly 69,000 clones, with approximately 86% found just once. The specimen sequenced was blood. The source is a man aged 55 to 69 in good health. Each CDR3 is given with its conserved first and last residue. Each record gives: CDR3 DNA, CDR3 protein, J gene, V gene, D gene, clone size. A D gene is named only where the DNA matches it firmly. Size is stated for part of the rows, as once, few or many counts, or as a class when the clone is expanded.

TGTGCCAGCAGCCAAGAGACCGTAACTAATGAAAAACTGTTTTTT | CASSQETVTNEKLFF | TRBJ1-4 | TRBV3-1/TRBV3-2 | NA | NA
TGTGCCAGTAGTATAGGGTCTAGCGGCTCCTACAATGAGCAGTTCTTC | CASSIGSSGSYNEQFF | TRBJ2-1 | TRBV19 | TRBD2 | NA
TGTGCCAGCAGCTTAGTCGGCGGGAGGGCCATCGGGGAGCTGTTTTTT | CASSLVGGRAIGELFF | TRBJ2-2 | TRBV7-2 | TRBD2 | once
TGTGCCAGCTCACCAGATTCGGGGGTTGAAGCTTTCTTT | CASSPDSGVEAFF | TRBJ1-1 | TRBV18 | NA | few
TGTGCCAGCAGCCCTCAACCGAATCAGCCCCAGCATTTT | CASSPQPNQPQHF | TRBJ1-5 | TRBV16 | NA | NA
TGCAGCGTTGGCGGTTTACTAGCGGGAGCCTACGAGCAGTACTTC | CSVGGLLAGAYEQYF | TRBJ2-7 | TRBV29-1 | TRBD2 | NA
TGTGCCACCAGCAGGTCTAAGAACATTCAGTACTTC | CATSRSKNIQYF | TRBJ2-4 | TRBV15 | NA | NA
TGTGCCAGTAGTTTGGGTGTTTATCAGCCCCAGCATTTT | CASSLGVYQPQHF | TRBJ1-5 | TRBV19 | NA | NA
TGTGCCACCAACACAGGGTTCTATACCGGAGAGCTGTTTTTT | CATNTGFYTGELFF | TRBJ2-2 | TRBV19 | NA | NA
TGTGCCAGCAGTCCCGGGACCTACTACACAGATACGCAGTATTTT | CASSPGTYYTDTQYF | TRBJ2-3 | TRBV7-8 | NA | NA
TGTGCCAGCTGGGCAACGGGAGAGGGCTACGAGCAGTACTTC | CASWATGEGYEQYF | TRBJ2-7 | TRBV28 | NA | NA
TGTGCCAGCAGCTCACGAGCCTCTACGGGCGATGAGCAGTTCTTC | CASSSRASTGDEQFF | TRBJ2-1 | TRBV7-9 | NA | once
TGTGCCAGCAGTTTATCGGGGGTGGCCCTTTTCGTGCAGTACTTC | CASSLSGVALFVQYF | TRBJ2-7 | TRBV27 | NA | NA
TGTGCCAGCAGCCCGGGACTCATGGCTGGGGCCAACGTCCTGACTTTC | CASSPGLMAGANVLTF | TRBJ2-6 | TRBV7-2 | NA | NA
TGTGCCAGCAGCCCGACCGTGGGACTAGCGGGGTTCAACTCCTACGAGCAGTACTTC | CASSPTVGLAGFNSYEQYF | TRBJ2-7 | TRBV7-2 | TRBD2 | NA
TGTGCCAGCAGTCCCATGGCGGGCGTGGGGAACTACGAGCAGTACTTC | CASSPMAGVGNYEQYF | TRBJ2-7 | TRBV28 | NA | NA
TGTGCGGGAGGGGCACCCAGCTCTGGAAACACCATATATTTT | CAGGAPSSGNTIYF | TRBJ1-3 | TRBV2 | NA | NA
TGTGCCAGCAGCCAAGGGACAGGAGACCAAGAGACCCAGTACTTC | CASSQGTGDQETQYF | TRBJ2-5 | TRBV4-2 | TRBD1 | once
TGTGCCAGCACCAGATGGGGGGAGAGCACAGATACGCAGTATTTT | CASTRWGESTDTQYF | TRBJ2-3 | TRBV11-2 | NA | once
TGTGCCAGCAGCCCATGGGGAGGGACCTACAATGAGCAGTTCTTC | CASSPWGGTYNEQFF | TRBJ2-1 | TRBV7-2 | TRBD2 | NA
TGCGCCAGCTCAATAGCGGGAGGTTATACCGGGGAGCTGTTTTTT | CASSIAGGYTGELFF | TRBJ2-2 | TRBV5-1 | TRBD2 | NA
TGCGCCAGCAGCCAAGCAATGAGGTGGGACGCTGGGTCCACTGAAGCTTTCTTT | CASSQAMRWDAGSTEAFF | TRBJ1-1 | TRBV4-1 | NA | NA
TGTGCCAGCAGTGGAAAGGACCTCACCGGGGAGCTGTTTTTT | CASSGKDLTGELFF | TRBJ2-2 | TRBV28 | NA | NA
TGTGCCAGCAGCCGAACGGGACAGGGCTCCTACAATGAGCAGTTCTTC | CASSRTGQGSYNEQFF | TRBJ2-1 | TRBV7-9 | TRBD1 | once
TGTGCCAGCAGCATTTACACAGGATCACAAGAGACCCAGTACTTC | CASSIYTGSQETQYF | TRBJ2-5 | TRBV21-1 | NA | NA
TGTGCCAGTAGTCATCGGGGGGGCGGTTACACTGAAGCTTTCTTT | CASSHRGGGYTEAFF | TRBJ1-1 | TRBV19 | NA | few
TGTGCCAGCTCACCGGAGGTACCCGCGAACACTGAAGCTTTCTTT | CASSPEVPANTEAFF | TRBJ1-1 | TRBV18 | NA | NA
TGTGCCAGAAGAGGAGGACAGGGGGCTGCCGGGGAGCTGTTTTTT | CARRGGQGAAGELFF | TRBJ2-2 | TRBV7-9 | TRBD1 | NA
TGTGCCAGCAGTTTTGACTACAGGCTTGTAAACACCATATATTTT | CASSFDYRLVNTIYF | TRBJ1-3 | TRBV2 | NA | NA
TGTGCCAGCAGCTTGAGGGCGGGAGGAATAACGGGAGACAATGAGCAGTTCTTC | CASSLRAGGITGDNEQFF | TRBJ2-1 | TRBV5-4 | TRBD2 | NA
TGTGCCAGCAGCCAAGATTCGGCCCCCTACAATGAGCAGTTCTTC | CASSQDSAPYNEQFF | TRBJ2-1 | TRBV3-1/TRBV3-2 | NA | once
TGTGCCAGCAGTGAAACCGGGACTAGCTGGGAGACCCAGTACTTC | CASSETGTSWETQYF | TRBJ2-5 | TRBV2 | TRBD2 | NA
TGTGCCAGTACCGTCTCCTTGGGGTTAAACACCGGGGAGCTGTTTTTT | CASTVSLGLNTGELFF | TRBJ2-2 | TRBV19 | NA | NA
TGTGCCAGTAGACCAGGGGGGTTGACCAAAAACATTCAGTACTTC | CASRPGGLTKNIQYF | TRBJ2-4 | TRBV19 | NA | NA
TGTGCCAGCAGTTCGGCGTCAGGGCTTCCTGAAGCTTTCTTT | CASSSASGLPEAFF | TRBJ1-1 | TRBV6-6 | NA | NA
TGCAGCGTTGCCGGGACAGGGGATGAAAAACTGTTTTTT | CSVAGTGDEKLFF | TRBJ1-4 | TRBV29-1 | TRBD1 | NA
TGTGCCAGCAGTTCATCAGGGTTTCTATTCTTC | CASSSSGFLFF | TRBJ2-1 | TRBV12-3/TRBV12-4 | NA | NA
TGCGCCAGCAGCTCCCGCGCTAGCGGACCTAGCACAGATACGCAGTATTTT | CASSSRASGPSTDTQYF | TRBJ2-3 | TRBV5-1 | TRBD2 | NA
TGCGCCAGCAGCTTGGAGGTCTACCTCTACGAGCAGTACTTC | CASSLEVYLYEQYF | TRBJ2-7 | TRBV5-1 | NA | NA
TGTGCCAGCAGTTACCGGGTCGACGGCTCCTACGAGCAGTACTTC | CASSYRVDGSYEQYF | TRBJ2-7 | TRBV6-5 | NA | NA
TGTGCCAGCAACCCTCCCTCGGGCTTCTATGGCTACACCTTC | CASNPPSGFYGYTF | TRBJ1-2 | TRBV7-9 | NA | few
TGCGCCAGCAGCTTGCGCGCGAGCACAGATACGCAGTATTTT | CASSLRASTDTQYF | TRBJ2-3 | TRBV5-1 | NA | NA
TGTGCCAGTAAGATCCGGGCTCGGGACACTGAAGCTTTCTTT | CASKIRARDTEAFF | TRBJ1-1 | TRBV7-8 | NA | NA
TGTGCCAGCAGCTTGGGACTCAACGAGCAGTACTTC | CASSLGLNEQYF | TRBJ2-7 | TRBV12-3/TRBV12-4 | NA | NA
TGTGCCAGCAGTCTCGATCGGGACAGTCAAAACTATGGCTACACCTTC | CASSLDRDSQNYGYTF | TRBJ1-2 | TRBV6-6 | TRBD1 | NA
TGTGCCAGCAGCTCGGGTCACGGCGTCTACGAGCAGTACTTC | CASSSGHGVYEQYF | TRBJ2-7 | TRBV11-3 | NA | NA
TGTGCCAGCAGTCCAGGGTGGGGCACCGGGGAGCTGTTTTTT | CASSPGWGTGELFF | TRBJ2-2 | TRBV28 | NA | NA
TGTGCCAGCAGCTTAGAATCGGCAGCCATTACGGAGACCCAGTACTTC | CASSLESAAITETQYF | TRBJ2-5 | TRBV11-1 | NA | NA